This T cell receptor beta chain was recorded in a study of OX40 agonist ivuxolimab in advanced cancers. Study in general: The study gave patients intravenous ivuxolimab at 0.01 to 10 mg/kg every 2 weeks. The eligibility criteria allowed prior anti-PD-1, anti-PD-L1 or anti-CTLA-4 therapy, and about 40% had some. Findings and caveats of the study: With doses of 0.1 to 3.0 mg/kg, CD4+ and CD8+ blood T cells had undergone clonal expansion by week 6. The authors also found low normalized T-cell clonal expansion in some nonresponders.

Germline loops: CDR1 LNHNV, CDR2 YYDKDF (reference sequence). Trimming removed 4 bases at V and 5 bases at J, with 14 bases between. This CDR3 region has 14 residues. Generated by immunoSEQ multiplex PCR, the TCRdb table keeps only in-frame clones and is missing some. Of about 22,000 clones listed, about four fifths are singletons. With regard to this clone: The antigen remains unidentified.

This chain links TRBV15 with TRBJ1-1; weak D call: TRBD1 (6 bases). The source was CD4+ or CD8+ T cells sorted from blood, collected in a trial of the OX40 agonist ivuxolimab. The source of this sequence is an adult with an advanced solid tumor such as melanoma, head and neck, liver or kidney cancer. The CDR3 spells CATSNRQEWTEAFF. The CDR3 bases are TGTGCCACCAGCAATCGACAGGAGTGGACTGAAGCTTTCTTT.